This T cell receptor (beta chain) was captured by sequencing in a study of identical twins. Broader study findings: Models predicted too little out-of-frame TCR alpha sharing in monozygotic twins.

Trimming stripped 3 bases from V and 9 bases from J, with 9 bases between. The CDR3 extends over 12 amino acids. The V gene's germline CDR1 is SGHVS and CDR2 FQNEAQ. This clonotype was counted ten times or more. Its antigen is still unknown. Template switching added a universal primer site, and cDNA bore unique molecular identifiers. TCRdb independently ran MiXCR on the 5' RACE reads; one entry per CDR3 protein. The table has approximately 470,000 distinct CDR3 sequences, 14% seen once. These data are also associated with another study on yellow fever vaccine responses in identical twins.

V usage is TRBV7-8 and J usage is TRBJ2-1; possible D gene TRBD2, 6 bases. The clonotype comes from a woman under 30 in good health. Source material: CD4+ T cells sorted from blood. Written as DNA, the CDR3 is TGTGCCAGCAGCTTTCCCGGGAGTGAGCAGTTCTTC. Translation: CASSFPGSEQFF.